The rows below give T cell receptor beta chains drawn from one sample of a study of cytomegalovirus exposure and HLA in healthy donors. Sequencing used immunoSEQ multiplex PCR; TCRdb keeps in-frame clones, though not all of them. The sample holds 95,000 to 100,000 clones, around 67% seen once. Source material: PBMCs. Source of these receptors: a male donor in good health and CMV-seronegative. CDR3s include the opening cysteine and the closing phenylalanine or tryptophan. The D gene is left open where the match is weak. The size field is filled for only some rows; it gives once, few, many or a size class.

>-|TRBV19|TRBJ2-2|-
CASTAPRLSLLNTGELFF
TGTGCCAGTACTGCACCCAGGCTCTCCCTTTTGAACACCGGGGAGCTGTTTTTT
>-|TRBV27|TRBJ2-4|-
CASSLLLAKNIQYF
TGTGCCAGCAGTTTATTACTAGCCAAAAACATTCAGTACTTC
>-|TRBV7-9|TRBJ2-5|few
CAGRDYQETQYF
TGTGCCGGAAGGGACTACCAAGAGACCCAGTACTTC
>-|TRBV19|TRBJ2-7|-
CASSTAGGSSYEQYF
TGTGCCAGTAGTACAGCCGGGGGAAGCTCCTACGAGCAGTACTTC
>-|TRBV5-4|TRBJ1-2|-
CASSLDRTIYGYTF
TGTGCCAGCAGCTTGGACAGGACAATCTATGGCTACACCTTC
>-|TRBV28|TRBJ1-1|-
CASSPSDRLNTEAFF
TGTGCCAGCAGTCCCTCCGACAGACTGAACACTGAAGCTTTCTTT
>-|TRBV28|TRBJ2-1|few
CASSNPLSGQFF
TGTGCCAGCTCCAATCCGCTTTCAGGGCAGTTCTTC
>-|TRBV29-1|TRBJ1-1|-
CSVVRTANTEAFF
TGCAGCGTTGTAAGGACAGCGAACACTGAAGCTTTCTTT
>-|TRBV7-9|TRBJ2-7|-
CASSLDPAYEQYF
TGTGCCAGCAGCTTAGATCCTGCCTACGAGCAGTACTTC
>-|TRBV7-9|TRBJ1-1|-
CASSKEEDTEAFF
TGTGCCAGCAGCAAGGAGGAGGACACTGAAGCTTTCTTT
>-|TRBV7-2|TRBJ1-1|few
CASSLGSGNTEAFF
TGTGCCAGCAGCTTAGGGTCAGGGAACACTGAAGCTTTCTTT
>TRBD2|TRBV7-3|TRBJ2-1|-
CATAGGPNNEQFF
TGTGCCACTGCGGGAGGGCCAAACAATGAGCAGTTCTTC
>TRBD2|TRBV5-6|TRBJ2-3|many
CASSLPSGNADTQYF
TGTGCCAGCAGCTTGCCTAGCGGGAACGCAGATACGCAGTATTTT
>-|TRBV5-1|TRBJ1-6|-
CASSLGTGPGSPLHF
TGCGCCAGCAGCTTGGGAACGGGCCCGGGATCACCCCTCCACTTT
>TRBD1|TRBV11-3|TRBJ1-2|-
CASSSLRTGLNYGYTF
TGTGCCAGCAGCTCCCTTCGGACAGGCCTTAACTATGGCTACACCTTC
>-|TRBV10-3|TRBJ2-7|-
CAITSSTGNSPYEQYF
TGTGCCATCACCAGTTCTACAGGGAATTCCCCCTACGAGCAGTACTTC
>TRBD2|TRBV28|TRBJ2-2|-
CAHGTSALPNTGELFF
TGTGCCCATGGGACTAGCGCTCTACCGAACACCGGGGAGCTGTTTTTT
>TRBD1|TRBV7-3|TRBJ2-1|few
CASSLTDRANEQFF
TGTGCCAGCAGCCTGACTGACAGGGCCAATGAGCAGTTCTTC
>-|TRBV7-9|TRBJ2-2|-
CAKRKNTGELFF
TGTGCCAAGCGGAAGAACACCGGGGAGCTGTTTTTT
>TRBD1|TRBV9|TRBJ2-7|once
CASSVGDRTLAEQYF
TGTGCCAGCAGCGTAGGGGACAGAACCCTTGCCGAGCAGTACTTC
>TRBD1|TRBV28|TRBJ2-3|-
CASSLDRSSTDTQYF
TGTGCCAGCAGTTTGGACAGGTCTAGCACAGATACGCAGTATTTT
>TRBD1|TRBV27|TRBJ1-2|few
CASSFDRGYGYTF
TGTGCCAGCAGTTTTGACAGGGGATATGGCTACACCTTC
>-|TRBV18|TRBJ1-1|-
CASSPIPGANTEAFF
TGTGCCAGCTCACCAATTCCAGGGGCGAACACTGAAGCTTTCTTT
>TRBD2|TRBV7-2|TRBJ2-2|few
CASSLVPAGGLRNTGELFF
TGTGCCAGCAGCTTAGTACCAGCGGGGGGCCTCCGGAACACCGGGGAGCTGTTTTTT
>TRBD1|TRBV5-1|TRBJ2-1|-
CASSLVGTDHREFF
TGCGCCAGCAGCTTGGTTGGGACAGACCACAGGGAGTTCTTC
>-|TRBV5-1|TRBJ2-2|-
CASSPMGLNTGELFF
TGCGCCAGCAGCCCGATGGGGCTGAACACCGGGGAGCTGTTTTTT
>-|TRBV10-3|TRBJ1-5|-
CASKGAQTDRGQPQHF
TGTGCCTCTAAAGGAGCACAGACAGATCGGGGGCAGCCCCAGCATTTT
>-|TRBV9|TRBJ1-3|few
CASSVEEGIWAGNTIYF
TGTGCCAGCAGCGTAGAGGAGGGAATTTGGGCTGGAAACACCATATATTTT
>-|TRBV2|TRBJ1-5|-
CASREGLNQPQHF
TGTGCCAGCAGGGAGGGCCTAAATCAGCCCCAGCATTTT
>-|TRBV16|TRBJ1-2|-
CASSQSASYGYTF
TGTGCCAGCAGCCAATCTGCCAGCTATGGCTACACCTTC
>TRBD1|TRBV6-5|TRBJ2-3|-
CASNRDSVSWTQYF
TGTGCCAGCAATCGGGACAGCGTGAGCTGGACGCAGTATTTT
>-|TRBV7-2|TRBJ1-1|-
CASSLSGGPNTEAFF
TGTGCCAGCAGTTTGTCGGGGGGGCCGAACACTGAAGCTTTCTTT
>TRBD1|TRBV6-5|TRBJ2-1|-
CASSYWTGTGYEQFF
TGTGCCAGCAGTTACTGGACCGGGACAGGGTATGAGCAGTTCTTC
>-|TRBV10-3|TRBJ2-7|-
CAISEILRQGDSGRTYEQYF
TGTGCCATCAGTGAGATACTACGACAGGGGGATAGCGGGAGGACCTACGAGCAGTACTTC
>-|TRBV28|TRBJ2-1|-
CASRGDYRRYNEQFF
TGTGCCAGCAGGGGCGACTATAGGAGGTACAATGAGCAGTTCTTC
>-|TRBV30|TRBJ2-7|-
CAWSEGVQPYEQYF
TGTGCCTGGAGTGAGGGGGTCCAGCCCTACGAGCAGTACTTC